This T cell receptor (beta chain) was sequenced during a study of blood T cells in healthy people across ages (dated by TCRdb to about 2015). Describing the broader study: In model experiments, roughly one uniquely barcoded TCR beta cDNA molecule per two T cells was captured by template switching. Age-related changes in TCR beta repertoire diversity were measured in the study by deep sequencing normalized with unique cDNA molecular identifiers. Donors were grouped into four age groups: young (average 16 years), middle-aged (roughly 37), aged (around 60) and long-lived (approximately 78). To avoid experimental bias, donors of different ages were spread randomly across the sequencing lanes. The study analyzed two additional independent replicas of 1 million unique cDNA reads from the same blood draw for two donors, one aged 18 to 30 and one aged 80 or older. Overall study results and their limits: As age increased, observed TCR beta diversity per million T cells dropped in a roughly linear way, and a significant reduction was already evident by age about 40. Because the CMV infection status of the donors was unknown, age-related changes in expanded clonotypes may potentially have been confounded. Bulk unsorted PBMC profiling prevented conclusive comparison of naive and antigen-experienced compartments. The long-lived group showed more naive CD4+ T cells, fewer expanded clones and increased TCR diversity than the aged group, suggesting age selection. There was a strong correlation between observed TCR beta diversity and the percentage of naive T cells measured by flow cytometry. Estimates of total diversity based on one million sequenced T cells were considered lower bounds and underestimates.

V sheds 5 bases and J sheds 3 bases, leaving 10 bases between their ends. CDR1 SEHNR and CDR2 FQNEAQ are derived from the germline V gene (reference sequence). The CDR3 starts with the cysteine, ends with the phenylalanine, and has 13 residues. Solely the CDR3 DNA is kept, with 39 bases framed from the first base. The donors were roughly 39 Caucasian individuals from Russia, aged roughly 6 to 100 years, who were systemically healthy. Each donor gave ten milliliters of peripheral blood, collected into EDTA-treated Vacutainer tubes. Ficoll-Paque density-gradient centrifugation was used to isolate PBMCs, with at least 6 million obtained per sample. Total RNA, at least 6 micrograms per sample, was extracted from PBMCs with Trizol reagent. Naive CD45RAhigh/CD27high T cell percentages were measured by flow cytometry on a PBMC aliquot from every donor. Library preparation employed 5' RACE. The instrument given in TCRdb is Illumina HiSeq 2500. The second PCR ran for about 7 to 11 cycles and used a J-beta primer mix along with a sample-barcoded 5' primer. A template-switch 5' adaptor carrying 12 random nucleotides introduced a unique molecular identifier onto each TCR beta cDNA molecule. At least 3 million CDR3-containing paired-end reads were obtained from each sample. First-strand cDNA synthesis was performed from all RNA using the Mint cDNA synthesis kit, with priming by a TRBC-specific oligonucleotide. After uracil-DNA glycosylase treatment, a first 18-cycle PCR used universal primers M1SS and BC2_uni_R on all cDNA. The paper's data handling went like this. For normalization, 1 million high-quality reads, each with a distinct molecular identifier, were randomly selected from each sample. Reads sharing molecular identifiers were discarded rather than binned into consensus sequences. CDR3 identification, clonotype clustering and error correction used MiTCR with a Q25 quality threshold and the strictest error-elimination algorithm. A nonparametric unseen species model with Euler transformation was used to estimate a lower bound on total TCR beta diversity. TCRdb trimmed the raw reads at Q25, called clones with MiXCR and kept productive beta chains. CDR3 protein sequences are deduplicated, and each keeps its most common genes and DNA. V and J calls and clone size were set by TCRdb, not the authors. The sample table shows some 900,000 distinct CDR3 sequences, and 40% to 60% are seen once. The leading ten clones occupy roughly 13% of the sample.

In regard to this clonotype: It has no known antigen specificity. Base-call qualities are not available, and no considerably larger clone is one nucleotide away.

The sample comprised blood. Recombination linked TRBV7-9 to TRBJ1-1, with the D segment identity uncertain. The receptor's source is a man in his thirties or forties in good health. The CDR3 has the sequence CASSVIQYTEAFF. DNA sequence: TGTGCCAGCAGCGTCATCCAGTACACTGAAGCTTTCTTT.